Included here is one TCR beta chain sequence, with context. Antigen: not known. Mismatch with germline at one junction end may stem from a read error. The sample originates from a study of tumor-infiltrating lymphocytes in primary liver carcinoma. Constant-region priming of around 500 ng total RNA yielded TCR beta cDNA. Modified slightly, ARM-PCR produced TCR beta libraries over three nested multiplex PCR rounds. TRBV1-TRBV30 forward and Cbeta reverse primers drove the first two roughly 10-cycle rounds. TCRdb re-called the multiplex PCR reads with MiXCR, one entry per CDR3 protein. The table has some 120,000 distinct CDR3 sequences, roughly three fifths seen once. CDR3 size: 13 residues. The germline V gene encodes CDR1 SGHAT and CDR2 FQDESV (reference sequence). Broader study findings: Tumors reached a significantly greater top-250-clone fraction than blood did (p = 0.039).

RNA and DNA were co-extracted from about 19-30 mg of unsorted bulk tissue. Primary liver carcinomas in the patients were surgically resected. Five separate regions of each tumor underwent sampling. The study found over 75% viable tumor cells in every tumor sample. The genes are TRBV11-1 and TRBJ2-5; no clear D gene. The source is a woman in her fifties or sixties with primary liver carcinoma and hepatitis B virus infection. Specimen: liver tumor tissue from sampling region 1. Regarding subset: tumor region T1, superior pole. CDR3 DNA sequence: TGTGCCAGCAGCTTACAGTACCAAGAGACCCAGCATTTC. It is translated as CASSLQYQETQHF.